This T cell receptor beta chain was recovered during a study of blood T cell repertoires in COVID-19. Followed longitudinally, the Seattle patients had been enrolled during active infection. Original processing methods: Reference gene primer amplification gave nucleated cell count estimates. Libraries were prepared by immunoSEQ multiplex PCR; TCRdb keeps only in-frame clonotypes and omits some of them. V, J and clone size were drawn from that table, and D and trimming were deduced from the DNA. The table has over 200,000 clones, more than 85% seen once. The sample was peripheral blood. The sequence came from a man between 60 and 75 years old with COVID-19, enrolled during active disease.

The CDR3 region has the DNA TGCGCCAGCAGCCAAGTAGGAGTCAATGAGCAGTTCTTC. Translation: CASSQVGVNEQFF. V gene TRBV4-3 combines with J gene TRBJ2-1; D not resolved. Germline V gene sequence: CDR1 LGHNA, CDR2 YSLEER. V lost 1 base and J lost 6, with 7 bases in between. The CDR3 has 13 residues.